Following are 20 T cell receptor beta chains from one sample sequenced in a study of blood T cell repertoires in COVID-19. Only in-frame clones appear in the TCRdb table, and some are missing; sequencing was by immunoSEQ multiplex PCR. The sample has around 170,000 clones, approximately 84% seen once. Sequences were obtained from peripheral blood. These receptors were collected from a man in his late teens or twenties with active or convalescent COVID-19.

J is TRBJ1-1 and V is TRBV7-9; 7 bases are a match to TRBD1. V lost 7 bases, J lost 2 bases, and 10 bases stayed unmatched. Germline CDR1 and CDR2: SEHNR and FQNEAQ (reference sequence). This CDR3 spans 15 amino acids. CDR3 sequence (DNA): TGTGCCAGCACCCGACAGGGTAAGAGTAACACTGAAGCTTTCTTT. This codes for CASTRQGKSNTEAFF.

The rearrangement links TRBV6-6 to TRBJ2-1, with 11 bases matching TRBD2. The ends lost 5 bases at V and 9 bases at J; junction bases unmatched: 12. This CDR3 spans 16 amino acids. Per germline, CDR1 MNHNY and CDR2 SVGAGI (reference sequence). The CDR3 nucleotides are TGTGCCAGCAGTCTATCCCCCCTAGCGGGAGGAGGTGAGCAGTTCTTC. Protein product: CASSLSPLAGGGEQFF.

This chain links TRBV5-5 with TRBJ2-1; 12 nucleotides agree with TRBD2. This CDR3 has 18 amino acids. In germline, CDR1 is SGHKS, CDR2 YYEKEE (reference sequence). With V trimmed by 4 bases and J by 4 bases, 12 bases remained unmatched. CDR3 bases: TGTGCCAGCAGCCCTCTAGCGGGGGGGCTTGTGACGTACAATGAGCAGTTCTTC. This translates into CASSPLAGGLVTYNEQFF. Based on the CDR3 plus reference TRBV5-5 and TRBJ2-1, the full variable domain is DAGVTQSPTHLIKTRGQQVTLRCSPISGHKSVSWYQQVLGQGPQFIFQYYEKEERGRGNFPDRFSARQFPNYSSELNVNALLLGDSALYLCASSPLAGGLVTYNEQFFGPGTRLTVL.

This clone has a handful of counts. This chain links TRBV29-1 with TRBJ2-1, with 10 nucleotides matching TRBD1. CDR3 length: 13 residues. J gave up 2 bases and V 7 bases, and 2 bases lay outside the gene matches. Germline values: CDR1 SQVTM, CDR2 ANQGSEA. The CDR3 protein is CSGTGGTYNEQFF. The CDR3, as DNA: TGCAGCGGGACAGGGGGAACCTACAATGAGCAGTTCTTC.

This clone has a single count. This chain links TRBV5-6 with TRBJ1-3; TRBD1 aligns across 9 bases. CDR3 size: 14 residues. V shed 5 bases and J 4 bases; nucleotides not matched to a gene: 4. CDR1 and CDR2 (germline): SGHDT, YYEEEE. The CDR3: CASRGQGVGNTIYF. The DNA for the CDR3 is TGTGCCAGCAGGGGACAGGGAGTGGGAAACACCATATATTTT.

This chain links TRBV5-4 with TRBJ2-3; 15 bases are shared with TRBD2. Germline-derived CDR1 and CDR2 are SGHNT and YYREEE (reference sequence). The CDR3 is 17 amino acids. V was clipped by 4 bases and J by 5 bases; unmatched bases: 8. DNA for the CDR3: TGTGCCAGCAGCCCGGGGGGACTAGCGGGAGGATTAGATACGCAGTATTTT. As protein: CASSPGGLAGGLDTQYF. The variable domain in full, with the rest retrieved from reference TRBV5-4 and TRBJ2-3, is ETGVTQSPTHLIKTRGQQVTLRCSSQSGHNTVSWYQQALGQGPQFIFQYYREEENGRGNFPPRFSGLQFPNYSSELNVNALELDDSALYLCASSPGGLAGGLDTQYFGPGTRLTVL.

The rearrangement links TRBV5-1 to TRBJ1-2; 8 positions agree with TRBD1. The V segment lost 0 bases and the J segment 3 bases; nucleotides outside the gene matches: 10. Germline CDR1 SGHRS, CDR2 YFSETQ. The length of the CDR3 is 17 residues. In DNA form, the CDR3 reads TGCGCCAGCAGCTTGGCCCCGGACAGGGTGGAACACTATGGCTACACCTTC. It is translated as CASSLAPDRVEHYGYTF.

The rearrangement links TRBV25-1 to TRBJ1-4; 8 positions match TRBD1. This CDR3 is 14 amino acids long. Germline V gives CDR1 MGHDK, CDR2 SYGVNS. V shed 6 bases and J 7 bases; nucleotides not matched to a gene: 7. CDR3 sequence reads: CASSYRGAPEKLFF. DNA for the CDR3: TGTGCCAGCAGCTACAGGGGGGCTCCTGAAAAACTGTTTTTT.

The rearrangement joins TRBV10-3 to TRBJ1-6, with D perhaps TRBD1 (5 bases). This CDR3 contains 16 residues. Trimming removed 0 bases at V and 9 bases at J, with 15 bases between. Germline CDR1 is ENHRY and CDR2 is SYGVKD. This CDR3 reads CAISESISGFGSPLHF. For the CDR3, the DNA is TGTGCCATCAGTGAGTCGATTTCAGGGTTCGGTTCACCCCTCCACTTT.

This sequence joins TRBV4-1 and TRBJ2-3; TRBD2 aligns across 8 bases. Germline loops: CDR1 MGHRA, CDR2 YSYEKL. After removal of 0 bases from V and 1 base from J, the junction contained 3 bases not matched to a gene. CDR3 size: 16 residues. The CDR3 protein is CASSQERAGGTDTQYF. Written as DNA, the CDR3 is TGCGCCAGCAGCCAAGAGCGAGCGGGGGGCACAGATACGCAGTATTTT.

Points on this clone: At one of its ends the junction is not consistent with the germline gene, which may arise from a read error. V is TRBV7-6 and J is TRBJ2-5; 10 bases are a match to TRBD2. The germline CDR1 and CDR2 sequences are SGHVS and FNYEAQ. CDR3 length: 15 residues. CDR3 amino acids: CASSVAAGGRETQYF. The CDR3 DNA reads as TGTGCCAGCAGCGTAGCAGCGGGGGGGCGGGAGACCCAGTACTTC.

The V and J genes are TRBV9 and TRBJ1-6; 11 nucleotides line up with TRBD1. Trimming removed 0 bases from V and 4 bases from J; junction bases left unmatched: 3. Germline V lookup: CDR1 SGDLS, CDR2 YYNGEE. The CDR3 has 17 residues. The CDR3 region is CASSVAGTGGYNSPLHF. CDR3 nucleotides: TGTGCCAGCAGCGTAGCGGGGACAGGGGGTTATAATTCACCCCTCCACTTT.

This chain connects TRBV10-3 to TRBJ1-3; weak D call: TRBD1 (6 bases). V lost 0 bases and J lost 3, with 21 bases in between. The V gene's germline CDR1 is ENHRY and CDR2 SYGVKD. This CDR3 has 19 residues. CDR3 sequence reads: CAISESGDTLGFGGNTIYF. The CDR3 DNA is TGTGCCATCAGTGAGTCCGGGGACACACTTGGCTTCGGTGGAAACACCATATATTTT.

The chain is built from TRBV27 and TRBJ2-7; 10 nucleotides line up with TRBD2. V dropped 5 bases and J dropped 2; count of bases not matched to a gene: 9. The CDR3 is made up of 16 amino acids. The germline gives CDR1 MNHEY, CDR2 SMNVEV (reference sequence). The CDR3 sequence: CASSTLGLAVPYEQYF. The DNA for the CDR3 is TGTGCCAGCAGTACCCTCGGACTAGCGGTTCCCTACGAGCAGTACTTC.

This rearrangement joins TRBV23-1 to TRBJ1-2; D remains ambiguous. TRBV23-1 is given ORF status, its function remaining uncertain. V gave up 4 bases and J gave up 5 bases, with 38 bases separating them. The CDR3 spans 22 residues. The CDR3 DNA is TGCGCCAGCAGTCCTCAACCATTAGACTATCACCCATCGCCGATTAGACTATATGGCTACACCTTC. Amino acid sequence: CASSPQPLDYHPSPIRLYGYTF.

The chain couples TRBV19 to TRBJ2-7; 7 bases are a match to TRBD1. Germline CDR1 reads LNHDA; CDR2 reads SQIVND (reference sequence). With 7 bases clipped from V and 3 bases from J, the junction kept 12 bases outside the gene matches. The CDR3 consists of 15 residues. CDR3: CASNPGTALDYEQYF. The CDR3 DNA follows: TGTGCCAGTAATCCCGGGACAGCCCTGGACTACGAGCAGTACTTC.

The chain employs TRBV5-1 and TRBJ1-6; no firm D call. This CDR3 is 15 amino acids long. The germline V gene encodes CDR1 SGHRS and CDR2 YFSETQ. The V and J ends lost 0 bases and 5 bases respectively, with 9 bases between them. CDR3 coding DNA: TGCGCCAGCAGCTTGGAACAGTATGATAATTCACCCCTCCACTTT. Amino acid sequence: CASSLEQYDNSPLHF. Drawing the rest from reference TRBV5-1 and TRBJ1-6, the complete variable domain is KAGVTQTPRYLIKTRGQQVTLSCSPISGHRSVSWYQQTPGQGLQFLFEYFSETQRNKGNFPGRFSGRQFSNSRSEMNVSTLELGDSALYLCASSLEQYDNSPLHFGNGTRLTVT.

The chain joins TRBV7-3 to TRBJ2-2; TRBD2 aligns across 9 bases. The germline CDR1 and CDR2 sequences are SGHTA and FQGTGA. The CDR3 has 14 residues. The junction had 2 bases not matched to a gene; V was cut back by 6 bases and J by 3 bases. CDR3 loop: CASRIAGDTGELFF. CDR3 sequence (DNA): TGTGCCAGCAGAATAGCGGGGGACACCGGGGAGCTGTTTTTT.

This chain uses TRBV16 with TRBJ1-1, with a tentative D call TRBD1 (6 bases). V was pared by 4 bases and J by 7 bases, with 16 bases between. Germline V gene sequence: CDR1 KGHSY, CDR2 FQNENV. The CDR3 length is 14 residues. The CDR3 loop reads CASSRGQGWGEAFF. The CDR3 bases are TGTGCCAGCAGCCGGGGGCAGGGCTGGGGTGAAGCTTTCTTT. The entire variable domain, with the rest obtained from reference TRBV16 and TRBJ1-1, is as follows: GEEVAQTPKHLVRGEGQKAKLYCAPIKGHSYVFWYQQVLKNEFKFLISFQNENVFDETGMPKERFSAKCLPNSPCSLEIQATKLEDSAVYFCASSRGQGWGEAFFGQGTRLTVV.

In its sample, this clone was seen a few times. The chain uses TRBV11-2 and TRBJ1-2, with D maybe TRBD1 (6 bases). CDR1 SGHAT and CDR2 FQNNGV come from the germline V gene. V dropped 5 bases and J dropped 8 bases, with 12 bases sitting between them. CDR3 length equals 12 residues. CDR3 loop: CASSPGHAGYTF. The CDR3 DNA reads TGTGCCAGCAGCCCGGGACATGCGGGCTACACCTTC.